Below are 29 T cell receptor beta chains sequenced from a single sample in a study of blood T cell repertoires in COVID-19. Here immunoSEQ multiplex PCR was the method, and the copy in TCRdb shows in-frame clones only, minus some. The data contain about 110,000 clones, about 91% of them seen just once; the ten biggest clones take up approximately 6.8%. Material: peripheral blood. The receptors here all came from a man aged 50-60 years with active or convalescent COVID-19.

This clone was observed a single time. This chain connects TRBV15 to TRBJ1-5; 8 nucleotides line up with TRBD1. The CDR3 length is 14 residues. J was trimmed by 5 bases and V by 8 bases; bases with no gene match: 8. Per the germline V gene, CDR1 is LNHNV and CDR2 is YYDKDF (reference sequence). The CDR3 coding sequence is TGTGCCACCCACCGGGACAGGCTCGATCAGCCCCAGCATTTT. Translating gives CATHRDRLDQPQHF.

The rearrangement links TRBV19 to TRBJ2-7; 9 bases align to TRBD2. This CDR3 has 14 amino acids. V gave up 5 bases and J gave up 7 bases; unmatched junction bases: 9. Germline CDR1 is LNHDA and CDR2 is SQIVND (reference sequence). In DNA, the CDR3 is TGTGCCAGTAGTTGGACTAGCGACCCCCTGGAGCAGTACTTC. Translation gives CASSWTSDPLEQYF.

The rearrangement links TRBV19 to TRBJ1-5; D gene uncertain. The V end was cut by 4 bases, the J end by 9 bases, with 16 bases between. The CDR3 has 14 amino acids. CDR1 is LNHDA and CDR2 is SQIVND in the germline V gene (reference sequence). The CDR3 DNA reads TGTGCCAGTAGTACCAGAACGGCGGATCCGCCCCAGCATTTT. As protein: CASSTRTADPPQHF.

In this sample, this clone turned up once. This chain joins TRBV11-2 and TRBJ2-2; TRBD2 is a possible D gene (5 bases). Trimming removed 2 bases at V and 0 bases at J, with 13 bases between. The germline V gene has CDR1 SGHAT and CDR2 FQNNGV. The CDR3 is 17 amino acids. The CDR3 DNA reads TGTGCCAGCAGCTTACATCGCGAGAGGGCGAACACCGGGGAGCTGTTTTTT. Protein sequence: CASSLHRERANTGELFF.

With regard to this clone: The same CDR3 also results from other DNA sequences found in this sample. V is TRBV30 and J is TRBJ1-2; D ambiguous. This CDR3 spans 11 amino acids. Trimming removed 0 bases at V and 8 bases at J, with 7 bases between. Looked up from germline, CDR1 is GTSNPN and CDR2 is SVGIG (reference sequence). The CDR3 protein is CAWSVLGGYTF. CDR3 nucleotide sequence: TGTGCCTGGAGTGTACTAGGGGGCTACACCTTC.

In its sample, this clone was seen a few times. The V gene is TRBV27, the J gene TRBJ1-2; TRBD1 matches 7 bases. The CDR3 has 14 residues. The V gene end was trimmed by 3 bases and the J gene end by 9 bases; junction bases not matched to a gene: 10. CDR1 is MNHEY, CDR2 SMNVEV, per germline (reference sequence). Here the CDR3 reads CASSFSRGRISYTF. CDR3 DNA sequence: TGTGCCAGCAGTTTTTCAAGGGGGCGAATTAGCTACACCTTC.

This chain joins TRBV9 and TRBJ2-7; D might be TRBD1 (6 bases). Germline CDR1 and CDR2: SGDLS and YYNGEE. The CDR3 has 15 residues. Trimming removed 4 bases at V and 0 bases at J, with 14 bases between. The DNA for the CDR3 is TGTGCCAGCAGCCCCAGGGACACCAGCTCCTACGAGCAGTACTTC. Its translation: CASSPRDTSSYEQYF. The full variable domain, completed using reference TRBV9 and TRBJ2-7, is DSGVTQTPKHLITATGQRVTLRCSPRSGDLSVYWYQQSLDQGLQFLIQYYNGEERAKGNILERFSAQQFPDLHSELNLSSLELGDSALYFCASSPRDTSSYEQYFGPGTRLTVT.

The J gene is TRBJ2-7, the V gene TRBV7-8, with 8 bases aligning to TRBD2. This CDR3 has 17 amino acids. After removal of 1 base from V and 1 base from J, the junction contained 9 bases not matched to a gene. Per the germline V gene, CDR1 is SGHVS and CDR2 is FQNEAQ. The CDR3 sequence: CASSLGGGRLSSYEQYF. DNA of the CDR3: TGTGCCAGCAGCTTAGGGGGCGGGAGGCTCAGTTCCTACGAGCAGTACTTC. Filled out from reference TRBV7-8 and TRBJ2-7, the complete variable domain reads GAGVSQSPRYKVAKRGQDVALRCDPISGHVSLFWYQQALGQGPEFLTYFQNEAQLDKSGLPSDRFFAERPEGSVSTLKIQRTQQEDSAVYLCASSLGGGRLSSYEQYFGPGTRLTVT.

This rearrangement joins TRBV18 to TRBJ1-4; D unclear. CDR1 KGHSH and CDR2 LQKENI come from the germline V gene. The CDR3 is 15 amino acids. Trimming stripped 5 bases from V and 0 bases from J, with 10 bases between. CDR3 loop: CASSTVGSTNEKLFF. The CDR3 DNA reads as TGTGCCAGCTCAACAGTGGGCTCAACTAATGAAAAACTGTTTTTT.

This chain's CDR3 is CAWKLLREYTEAFF. The CDR3 coding sequence is TGTGCCTGGAAGTTACTCAGGGAATATACTGAAGCTTTCTTT. This rearrangement joins TRBV30 to TRBJ1-1; D is perhaps TRBD1 (5 bases). Trimming cost V 4 bases and J 5 bases, with 17 bases left between them. The germline CDR1 and CDR2 sequences are GTSNPN and SVGIG (reference sequence). The CDR3 is 14 amino acids.

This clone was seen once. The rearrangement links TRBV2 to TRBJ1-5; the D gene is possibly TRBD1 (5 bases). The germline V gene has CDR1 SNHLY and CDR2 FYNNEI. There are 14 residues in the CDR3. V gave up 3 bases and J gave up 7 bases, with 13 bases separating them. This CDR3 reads CASSDAQGTQPQHF. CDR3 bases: TGTGCCAGCAGTGATGCGCAGGGTACCCAGCCCCAGCATTTT.

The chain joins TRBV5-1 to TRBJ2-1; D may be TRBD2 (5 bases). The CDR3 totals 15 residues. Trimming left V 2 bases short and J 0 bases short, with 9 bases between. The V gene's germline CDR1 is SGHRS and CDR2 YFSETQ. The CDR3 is CASSLSGSSYNEQFF. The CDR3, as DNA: TGCGCCAGCAGCTTAAGCGGAAGCTCCTACAATGAGCAGTTCTTC.

In DNA, the CDR3 is TGTGCCAGCAGTTTAAGCGGGCTACCCACTGAAGCTTTCTTT. This codes for CASSLSGLPTEAFF. The V and J genes are TRBV28 and TRBJ1-1; D remains ambiguous. CDR3 length equals 14 residues. CDR1 MDHEN and CDR2 SYDVKM come from the germline V gene. V gave up 2 bases and J gave up 4 bases, with 11 bases separating them. Full variable domain (remainder filled in from reference TRBV28 and TRBJ1-1): DVKVTQSSRYLVKRTGEKVFLECVQDMDHENMFWYRQDPGLGLRLIYFSYDVKMKEKGDIPEGYSVSREKKERFSLILESASTNQTSMYLCASSLSGLPTEAFFGQGTRLTVV.

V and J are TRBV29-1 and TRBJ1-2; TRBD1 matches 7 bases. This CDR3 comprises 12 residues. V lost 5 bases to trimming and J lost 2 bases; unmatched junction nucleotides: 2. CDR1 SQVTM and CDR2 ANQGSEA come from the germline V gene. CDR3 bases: TGCAGCGTTCTGACAGGGAACTATGGCTACACCTTC. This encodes CSVLTGNYGYTF.

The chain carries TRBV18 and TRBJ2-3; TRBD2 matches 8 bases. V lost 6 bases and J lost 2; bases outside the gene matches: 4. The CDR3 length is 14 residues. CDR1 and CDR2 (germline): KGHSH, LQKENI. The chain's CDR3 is CASSTGLATDTQYF. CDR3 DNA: TGTGCCAGCTCGACAGGACTAGCCACAGATACGCAGTATTTT.

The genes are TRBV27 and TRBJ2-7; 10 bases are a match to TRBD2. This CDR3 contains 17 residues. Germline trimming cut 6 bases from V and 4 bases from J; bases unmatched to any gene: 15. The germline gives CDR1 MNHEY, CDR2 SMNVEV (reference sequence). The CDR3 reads CASSPRGGAGGRYEQYF. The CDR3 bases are TGTGCCAGCAGCCCGAGGGGCGGAGCGGGAGGGAGATACGAGCAGTACTTC.

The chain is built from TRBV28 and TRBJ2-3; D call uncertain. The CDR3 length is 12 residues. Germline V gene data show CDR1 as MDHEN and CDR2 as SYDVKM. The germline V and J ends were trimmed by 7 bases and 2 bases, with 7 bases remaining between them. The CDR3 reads CASTTATDTQYF. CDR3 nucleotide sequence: TGTGCCAGCACTACCGCCACAGATACGCAGTATTTT.

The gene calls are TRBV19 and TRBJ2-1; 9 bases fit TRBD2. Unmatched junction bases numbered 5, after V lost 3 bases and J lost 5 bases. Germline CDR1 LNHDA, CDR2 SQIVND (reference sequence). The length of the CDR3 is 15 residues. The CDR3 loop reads CASSMILAGDNEQFF. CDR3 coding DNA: TGTGCCAGTAGTATGATACTAGCGGGTGACAATGAGCAGTTCTTC.

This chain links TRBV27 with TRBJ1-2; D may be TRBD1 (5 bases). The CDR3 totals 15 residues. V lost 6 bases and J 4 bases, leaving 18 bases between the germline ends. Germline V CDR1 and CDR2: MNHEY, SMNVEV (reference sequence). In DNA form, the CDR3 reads TGTGCCAGCAGCCAACAGGTCGGGTCATTCTATGGCTACACCTTC. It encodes CASSQQVGSFYGYTF.

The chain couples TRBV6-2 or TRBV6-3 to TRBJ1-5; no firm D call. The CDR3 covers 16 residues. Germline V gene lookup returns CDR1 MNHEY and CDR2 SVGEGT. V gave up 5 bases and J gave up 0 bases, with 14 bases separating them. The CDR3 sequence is CASSPRGPASNQPQHF. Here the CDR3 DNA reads TGTGCCAGCAGTCCCCGAGGTCCCGCTAGCAATCAGCCCCAGCATTTT.

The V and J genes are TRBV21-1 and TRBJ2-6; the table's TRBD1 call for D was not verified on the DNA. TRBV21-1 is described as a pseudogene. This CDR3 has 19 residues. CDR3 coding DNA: TGTGCCAGCAGCAAAGAGGAGACAGGGGGCGCCTCTGGGGCCAACGTCCTGACTTTC. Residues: CASSKEETGGASGANVLTF.

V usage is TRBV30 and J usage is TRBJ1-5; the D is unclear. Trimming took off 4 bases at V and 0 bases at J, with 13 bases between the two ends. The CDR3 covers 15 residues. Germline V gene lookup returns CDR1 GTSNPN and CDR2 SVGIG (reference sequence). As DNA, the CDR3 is TGTGCCTGGACCTCGGGTCTCCATAGCAATCAGCCCCAGCATTTT. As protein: CAWTSGLHSNQPQHF.

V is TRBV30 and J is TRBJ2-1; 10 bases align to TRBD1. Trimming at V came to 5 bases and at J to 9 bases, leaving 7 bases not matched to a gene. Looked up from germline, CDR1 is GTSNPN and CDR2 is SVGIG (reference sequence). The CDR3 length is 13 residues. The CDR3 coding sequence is TGTGCCTGGTTTGACAGGGGGCGCACTGAGCAGTTCTTC. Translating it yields CAWFDRGRTEQFF.

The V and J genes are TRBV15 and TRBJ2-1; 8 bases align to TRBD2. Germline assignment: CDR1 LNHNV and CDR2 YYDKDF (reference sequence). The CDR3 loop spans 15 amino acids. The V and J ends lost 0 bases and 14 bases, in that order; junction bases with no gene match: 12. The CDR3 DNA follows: TGTGCCACCAGCAGAGATGGGAATAGCGGGGAAGGGAAGTTCTTC. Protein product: CATSRDGNSGEGKFF.

The CDR3 DNA sequence: TGTGCCAGCAGCTTAAATTACAGGGGAACCGGGGAGCTGTTTTTT. Translating it yields CASSLNYRGTGELFF. The chain recombines TRBV7-9 with TRBJ2-2; TRBD1 matches 7 bases. CDR1 SEHNR and CDR2 FQNEAQ come from the germline V gene (reference sequence). CDR3 size: 15 residues. The J segment lost 5 bases and the V segment lost 2 bases, leaving 5 bases of the junction unmatched.

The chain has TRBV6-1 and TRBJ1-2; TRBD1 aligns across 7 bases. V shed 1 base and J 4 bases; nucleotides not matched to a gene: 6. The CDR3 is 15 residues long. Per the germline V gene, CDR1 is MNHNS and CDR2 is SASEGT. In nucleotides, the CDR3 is TGTGCCAGCAGTGAAGACCCGGGACAGATCTATGGCTACACCTTC. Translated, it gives CASSEDPGQIYGYTF.

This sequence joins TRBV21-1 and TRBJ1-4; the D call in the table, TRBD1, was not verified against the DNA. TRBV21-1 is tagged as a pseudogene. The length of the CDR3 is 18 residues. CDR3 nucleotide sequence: TGTGCCAGCAGCAGGAGGACAGGGGAGAGGAGTAGAGGTGAAAAACTGTTTTTT. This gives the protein CASSRRTGERSRGEKLFF.

The CDR3 loop is CASSISPVQPQHF. The CDR3 DNA is TGTGCCAGTAGTATATCCCCAGTTCAGCCCCAGCATTTT. This chain connects TRBV19 to TRBJ1-5; D is unclear. Trimming removed 2 bases at V and 6 bases at J, with 8 bases between. CDR1 is LNHDA, CDR2 SQIVND, per germline (reference sequence). The CDR3 has 13 residues.

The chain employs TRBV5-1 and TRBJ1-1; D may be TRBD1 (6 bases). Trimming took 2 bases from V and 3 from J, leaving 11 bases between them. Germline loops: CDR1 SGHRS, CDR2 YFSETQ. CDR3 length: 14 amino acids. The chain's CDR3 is CASSFGGADTEAFF. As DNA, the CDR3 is TGCGCCAGCAGCTTCGGGGGGGCAGACACTGAAGCTTTCTTT.